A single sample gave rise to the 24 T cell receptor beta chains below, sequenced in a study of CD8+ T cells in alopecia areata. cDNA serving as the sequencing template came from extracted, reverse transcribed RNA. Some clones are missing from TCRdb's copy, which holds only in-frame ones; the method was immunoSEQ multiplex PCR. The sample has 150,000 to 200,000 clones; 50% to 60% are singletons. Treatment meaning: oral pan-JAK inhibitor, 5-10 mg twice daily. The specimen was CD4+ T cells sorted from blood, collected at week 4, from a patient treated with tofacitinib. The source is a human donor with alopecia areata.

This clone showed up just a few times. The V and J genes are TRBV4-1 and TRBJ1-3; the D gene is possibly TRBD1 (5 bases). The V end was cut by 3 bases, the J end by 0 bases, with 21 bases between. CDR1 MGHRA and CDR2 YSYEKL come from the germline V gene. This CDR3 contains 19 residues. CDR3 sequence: CASSQFPRGRRFSGNTIYF. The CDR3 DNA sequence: TGCGCCAGCAGCCAGTTCCCAAGGGGCAGACGATTCTCTGGAAACACCATATATTTT.

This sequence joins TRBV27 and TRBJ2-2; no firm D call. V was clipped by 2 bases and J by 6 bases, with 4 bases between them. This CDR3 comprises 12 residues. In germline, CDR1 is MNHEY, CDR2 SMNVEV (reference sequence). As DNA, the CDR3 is TGTGCCAGCAGTTTACCTGCCGGGGAGCTGTTTTTT. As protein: CASSLPAGELFF.

CDR3 sequence reads: CASSSHGGIETQYF. CDR3 in DNA: TGTGCCAGCAGCTCCCATGGCGGGATCGAGACCCAGTACTTC. The chain is built from TRBV7-9 and TRBJ2-5; a possible D gene is TRBD2 (6 bases). CDR3 length: 14 amino acids. Germline values: CDR1 SEHNR, CDR2 FQNEAQ (reference sequence). Trimming took off 4 bases at V and 5 bases at J, with 14 bases between the two ends. The full variable domain, in which reference TRBV7-9 and TRBJ2-5 provide the parts outside the CDR3, is DTGVSQNPRHKITKRGQNVTFRCDPISEHNRLYWYRQTLGQGPEFLTYFQNEAQLEKSRLLSDRFSAERPKGSFSTLEIQRTEQGDSAMYLCASSSHGGIETQYFGPGTRLLVL.

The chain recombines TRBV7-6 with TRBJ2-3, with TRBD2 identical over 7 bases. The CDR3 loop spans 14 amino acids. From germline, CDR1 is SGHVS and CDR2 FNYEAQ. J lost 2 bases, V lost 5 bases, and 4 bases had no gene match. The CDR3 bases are TGTGCCAGCAGCCTGGGGGGGACCACAGATACGCAGTATTTT. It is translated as CASSLGGTTDTQYF.

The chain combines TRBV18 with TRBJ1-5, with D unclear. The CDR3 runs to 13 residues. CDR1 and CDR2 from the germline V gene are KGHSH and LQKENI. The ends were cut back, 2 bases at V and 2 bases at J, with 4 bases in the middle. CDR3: CASSPYRNQPQHF. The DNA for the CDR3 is TGTGCCAGCTCACCATATCGCAATCAGCCCCAGCATTTT.

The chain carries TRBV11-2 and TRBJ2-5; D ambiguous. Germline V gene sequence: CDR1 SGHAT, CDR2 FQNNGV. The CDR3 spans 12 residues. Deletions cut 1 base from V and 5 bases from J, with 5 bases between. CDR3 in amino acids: CASSLATETQYF. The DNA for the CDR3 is TGTGCCAGCAGCTTAGCGACCGAGACCCAGTACTTC. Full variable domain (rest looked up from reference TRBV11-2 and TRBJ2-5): EAGVAQSPRYKIIEKRQSVAFWCNPISGHATLYWYQQILGQGPKLLIQFQNNGVVDDSQLPKDRFSAERLKGVDSTLKIQPAKLEDSAVYLCASSLATETQYFGPGTRLLVL.

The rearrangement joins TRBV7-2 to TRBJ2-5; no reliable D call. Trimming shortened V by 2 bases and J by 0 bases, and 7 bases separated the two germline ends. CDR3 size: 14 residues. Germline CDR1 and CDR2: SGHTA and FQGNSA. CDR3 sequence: CASSLMGNQETQYF. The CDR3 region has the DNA TGTGCCAGCAGCTTAATGGGTAACCAAGAGACCCAGTACTTC.

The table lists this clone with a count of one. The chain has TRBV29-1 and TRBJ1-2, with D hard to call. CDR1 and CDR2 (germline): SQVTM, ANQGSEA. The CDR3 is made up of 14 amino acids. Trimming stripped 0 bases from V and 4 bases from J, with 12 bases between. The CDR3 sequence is CSVEDPLYSYGYTF. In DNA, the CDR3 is TGCAGCGTTGAAGATCCGCTTTACTCCTATGGCTACACCTTC.

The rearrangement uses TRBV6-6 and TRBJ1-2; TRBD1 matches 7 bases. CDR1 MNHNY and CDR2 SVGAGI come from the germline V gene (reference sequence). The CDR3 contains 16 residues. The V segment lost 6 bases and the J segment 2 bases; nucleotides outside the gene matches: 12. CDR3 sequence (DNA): TGTGCCAGCAGAACCAGAACGACAGGGAACAACTATGGCTACACCTTC. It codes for CASRTRTTGNNYGYTF.

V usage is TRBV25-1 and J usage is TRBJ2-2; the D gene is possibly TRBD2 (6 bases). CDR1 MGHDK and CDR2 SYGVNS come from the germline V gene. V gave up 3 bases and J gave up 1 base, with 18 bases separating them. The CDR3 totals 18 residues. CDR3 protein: CASSEIAWAGKNTGELFF. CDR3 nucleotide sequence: TGTGCCAGCAGTGAGATTGCATGGGCGGGAAAGAACACCGGGGAGCTGTTTTTT.

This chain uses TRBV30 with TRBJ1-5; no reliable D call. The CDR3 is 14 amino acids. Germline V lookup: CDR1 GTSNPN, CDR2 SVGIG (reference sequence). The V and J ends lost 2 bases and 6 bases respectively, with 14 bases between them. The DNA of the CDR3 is TGTGCCTGGAGTAGCTCAGGTGGTCCTCAGCCCCAGCATTTT. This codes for CAWSSSGGPQPQHF.

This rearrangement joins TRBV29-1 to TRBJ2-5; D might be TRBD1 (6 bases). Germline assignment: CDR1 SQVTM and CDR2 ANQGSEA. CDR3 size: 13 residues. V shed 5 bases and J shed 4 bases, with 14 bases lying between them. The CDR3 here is CSVRSGEGETQYF. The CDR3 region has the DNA TGCAGCGTTCGATCAGGGGAAGGAGAGACCCAGTACTTC.

In nucleotides, the CDR3 is TGTGCCAGCAGCCTACATAACCGTCCCGGGACTAGCGCTTCTAGCACAGATACGCAGTATTTT. It codes for CASSLHNRPGTSASSTDTQYF. The rearrangement uses TRBV7-8 and TRBJ2-3; 10 nucleotides agree with TRBD2. The CDR3 is 21 amino acids. From germline, CDR1 is SGHVS and CDR2 FQNEAQ. Trimming cost V 5 bases and J 0 bases; bases outside gene matches: 20.

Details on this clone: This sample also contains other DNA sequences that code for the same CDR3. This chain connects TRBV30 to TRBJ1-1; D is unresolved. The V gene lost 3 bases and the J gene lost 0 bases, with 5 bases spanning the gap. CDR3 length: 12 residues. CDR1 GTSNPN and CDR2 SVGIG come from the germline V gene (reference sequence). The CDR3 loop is CAWRRLNTEAFF. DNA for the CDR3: TGTGCCTGGAGGCGATTGAACACTGAAGCTTTCTTT.

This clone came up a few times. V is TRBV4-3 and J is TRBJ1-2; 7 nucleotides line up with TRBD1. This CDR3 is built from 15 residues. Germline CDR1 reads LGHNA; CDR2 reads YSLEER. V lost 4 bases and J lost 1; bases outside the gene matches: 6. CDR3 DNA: TGCGCCAGCAGCCGGCCATCAGGGGGTAACTATGGCTACACCTTC. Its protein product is CASSRPSGGNYGYTF.

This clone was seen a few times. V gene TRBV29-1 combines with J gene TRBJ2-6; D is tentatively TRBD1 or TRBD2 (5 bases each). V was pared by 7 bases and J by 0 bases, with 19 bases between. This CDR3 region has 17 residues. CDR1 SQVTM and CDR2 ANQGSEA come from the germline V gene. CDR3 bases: TGCAGCGCAATTGGGGACCTTGCCTTCTCTGGGGCCAACGTCCTGACTTTC. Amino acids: CSAIGDLAFSGANVLTF.

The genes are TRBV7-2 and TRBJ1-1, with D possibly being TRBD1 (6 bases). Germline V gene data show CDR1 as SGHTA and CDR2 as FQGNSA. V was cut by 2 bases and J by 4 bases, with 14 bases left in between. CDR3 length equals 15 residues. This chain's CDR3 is CASSLSPGARTEAFF. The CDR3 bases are TGTGCCAGCAGCTTATCGCCGGGGGCGCGCACTGAAGCTTTCTTT.

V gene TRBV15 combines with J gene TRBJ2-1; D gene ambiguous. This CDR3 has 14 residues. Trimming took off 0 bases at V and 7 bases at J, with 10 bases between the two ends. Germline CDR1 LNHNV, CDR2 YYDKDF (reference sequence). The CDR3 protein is CATSREYSANEQFF. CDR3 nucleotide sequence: TGTGCCACCAGCAGAGAATACAGCGCGAATGAGCAGTTCTTC.

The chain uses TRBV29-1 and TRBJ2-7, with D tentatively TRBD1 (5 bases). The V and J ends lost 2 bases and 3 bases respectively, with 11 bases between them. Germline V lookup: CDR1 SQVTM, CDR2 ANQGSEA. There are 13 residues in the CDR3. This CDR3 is CSVESGRVYEQYF. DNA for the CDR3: TGCAGCGTTGAATCTGGCAGGGTCTACGAGCAGTACTTC.

Written as DNA, the CDR3 is TGTGCCAGCAGTAACAGGGGTTACGAGCAGTACTTC. Residues: CASSNRGYEQYF. The genes are TRBV7-2 and TRBJ2-7; 7 bases line up with TRBD1. The germline V gene encodes CDR1 SGHTA and CDR2 FQGNSA. With V trimmed by 6 bases and J by 4 bases, 3 bases remained unmatched. The CDR3 is 12 amino acids.

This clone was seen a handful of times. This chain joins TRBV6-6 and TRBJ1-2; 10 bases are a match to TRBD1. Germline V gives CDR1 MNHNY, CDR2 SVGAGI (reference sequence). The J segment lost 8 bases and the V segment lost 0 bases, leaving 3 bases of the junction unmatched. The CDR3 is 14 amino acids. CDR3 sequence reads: CASSYSDRGRGYTF. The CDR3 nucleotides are TGTGCCAGCAGTTACTCCGACAGGGGGCGCGGCTACACCTTC.

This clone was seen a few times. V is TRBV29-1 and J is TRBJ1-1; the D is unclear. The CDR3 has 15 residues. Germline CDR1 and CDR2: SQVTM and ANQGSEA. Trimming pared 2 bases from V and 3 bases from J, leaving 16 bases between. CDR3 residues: CSVEPRLARDTEAFF. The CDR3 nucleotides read TGCAGCGTTGAACCCCGGTTGGCCCGGGACACTGAAGCTTTCTTT.

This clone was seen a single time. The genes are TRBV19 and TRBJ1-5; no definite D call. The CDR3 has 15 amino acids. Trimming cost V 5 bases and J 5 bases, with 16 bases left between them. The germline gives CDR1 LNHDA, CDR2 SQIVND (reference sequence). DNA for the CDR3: TGTGCCAGTAGTTATGACCCCCGCTTTTATCAGCCCCAGCATTTT. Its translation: CASSYDPRFYQPQHF.

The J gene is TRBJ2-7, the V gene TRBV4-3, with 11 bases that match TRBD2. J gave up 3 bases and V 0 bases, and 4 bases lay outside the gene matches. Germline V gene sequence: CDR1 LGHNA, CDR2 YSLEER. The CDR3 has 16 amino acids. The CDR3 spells CASSQDLAGGLYEQYF. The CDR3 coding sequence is TGCGCCAGCAGCCAAGACCTAGCGGGGGGCCTCTACGAGCAGTACTTC.